The source of this T cell receptor beta chain is a study of OX40 agonist ivuxolimab in advanced cancers. At the level of the study: Those treated in dose escalation had hepatocellular carcinoma, melanoma, renal cell cancer or head and neck cancer. Study findings and constraints: The average count of expanded clones was higher among CD8+ T cells than among CD4+.

With respect to this clone: Its specificity is not known.

The investigators sampled blood at baseline, at cycle 4 day 1, and at cycle 7 day 1. Germline-derived CDR1 and CDR2 are SGHRS and YFSETQ. The CDR3 length is 15 residues. Trimming removed 2 bases at V and 4 bases at J, with 15 bases between. Using immunoSEQ multiplex PCR, the repertoire was profiled, and TCRdb retains in-frame clones only, with some absent. The sample holds over 80,000 clones; 75% to 95% are singletons and the top ten take 0.4% to 0.55%. The gene calls are TRBV5-1 and TRBJ1-2; D not resolved. The specimen was CD4+ or CD8+ T cells sorted from blood, collected in a trial of the OX40 agonist ivuxolimab. The receptor was derived from an adult with an advanced solid tumor such as melanoma, head and neck, liver or kidney cancer. The chain's CDR3 is CASSLDAGGLYGYTF. The CDR3 coding sequence is TGCGCCAGCAGCTTAGATGCAGGCGGTCTCTATGGCTACACCTTC.